Listed below are T cell receptor beta chains from one sample, sequenced in a study of cytomegalovirus exposure and HLA in healthy donors. Generated by immunoSEQ multiplex PCR, the TCRdb table keeps only in-frame clones and is missing some. The sample records approximately 110,000 clones, roughly three fifths being singletons. Sequenced material: PBMCs. All receptors come from a man aged 25 to 40 in good health and CMV-seropositive. CDR3s include the opening cysteine and the closing phenylalanine or tryptophan. Each record gives: clone size, V gene, D gene, J gene, CDR3 DNA, CDR3 protein. D genes are given only for firm matches. Size tells how often a clone was seen (once, few, many) or the class of an expanded clone, and some rows leave it out.

>NA|TRBV5-4|NA|TRBJ1-1
TGTGCCAGCAGCTTGGAGGACAGTTTGTGGACTGAAGCTTTCTTT
CASSLEDSLWTEAFF
>NA|TRBV5-1|NA|TRBJ2-7
TGCGCCAGCAGTTCCTCCCCGGGATTATCCTACGAGCAGTACTTC
CASSSSPGLSYEQYF
>NA|TRBV10-3|NA|TRBJ2-1
TGTGCCATCAGCAAAGCTCAGGGAAAGGTTTACAATGAGCAGTTCTTC
CAISKAQGKVYNEQFF
>once|TRBV19|NA|TRBJ1-1
TGTGCCAGTAGTATATCTGGGGAGGTAGCTTTCTTT
CASSISGEVAFF
>NA|TRBV27|NA|TRBJ2-7
TGTGCCAGCAGTTGGTCATCTCCCGGGACTGGATTGTACGAGCAGTACTTC
CASSWSSPGTGLYEQYF
>NA|TRBV5-1|NA|TRBJ2-3
TGCGCCAGCAGCTACCTCGGGGGGGGACAGAATACGCAGTATTTT
CASSYLGGGQNTQYF
>NA|TRBV7-9|NA|TRBJ2-1
TGTGCCAGCAGCCCCGGTAGCTCCTACAATGAGCAGTTCTTC
CASSPGSSYNEQFF
>NA|TRBV14|NA|TRBJ2-3
TGTGCCAGCAGCCAAGACGATGGCTTAGATACGCAGTATTTT
CASSQDDGLDTQYF
>NA|TRBV5-1|TRBD1|TRBJ2-5
TGCGCCAGCGCGACAGGGCGGGAGACCCAGTACTTC
CASATGRETQYF
>NA|TRBV6-1|TRBD2|TRBJ2-3
TGTGCCAGCAGTGAAACTAGCGGGGGGGCCGGAGATACGCAGTATTTT
CASSETSGGAGDTQYF
>NA|TRBV6-5|TRBD2|TRBJ2-3
TGTGCCAGCAGTATAGCGGGGGCATCGTATACGCAGTATTTT
CASSIAGASYTQYF
>few|TRBV7-8|TRBD1|TRBJ2-1
TGTGCCAGCAGCCCAGACAGGGGGTTTAGGGATGAGCAGTTCTTC
CASSPDRGFRDEQFF
>few|TRBV5-1|NA|TRBJ2-7
TGCGCCAGCAGCTTACCCGGGGAGGCCTCCTACGAGCAGTACTTC
CASSLPGEASYEQYF
>NA|TRBV6-1|TRBD1|TRBJ2-1
TGTGCCAGCAGTGACCCGGGACAGGGTTTATATGAGCAGTTCTTC
CASSDPGQGLYEQFF
>NA|TRBV7-9|TRBD1|TRBJ1-2
TGTGCCAGCAGCTTGGGCGCGGGACAGCCTTATGGCTACACCTTC
CASSLGAGQPYGYTF
>NA|TRBV29-1|NA|TRBJ1-1
TGCAGCGTTGAAATACAATTGAACACTGAAGCTTTCTTT
CSVEIQLNTEAFF
>NA|TRBV6-1|NA|TRBJ1-5
TGTGCCAGCAGTGAGGGGCATCATTTAGGGGGACAGCCCCAGCATTTT
CASSEGHHLGGQPQHF
>few|TRBV11-2|TRBD2|TRBJ2-5
TGTGCCAGCAGCTTAGGACGTTACAGCGGGGACTTGGGGACCCAGTACTTC
CASSLGRYSGDLGTQYF
>NA|TRBV4-1|NA|TRBJ2-5
TGCGCCAGCAGCCGTGTAGCGGAGACCCAGTACTTC
CASSRVAETQYF
>NA|TRBV5-5|NA|TRBJ2-7
TGTGCCAGCAGCCCGCTTGGGGGGATCTCCTACGAGCAGTACTTC
CASSPLGGISYEQYF
>NA|TRBV7-6|NA|TRBJ2-5
TGTGCCAGCAGCTTAGCGGGAGGAGAGACCCAGTACTTC
CASSLAGGETQYF
>NA|TRBV6-1|TRBD1|TRBJ2-7
TGTGCCAGCAGGCCCGGACAGGGGACCGAGCAGTACTTC
CASRPGQGTEQYF
>few|TRBV12-1|NA|TRBJ1-1
TGTGCCAGCAGCCTTCCAGGGGCACGGCGGGACACTGAAGCTTTCTTT
CASSLPGARRDTEAFF
>NA|TRBV5-6|NA|TRBJ2-3
TGTGCCAGCAGCTTTTACATTCTAGATACGCAGTATTTT
CASSFYILDTQYF
>few|TRBV18|TRBD2|TRBJ2-1
TGTGCCAGCTCACCTCTGGCTAGCGGGGACTCCTACAATGAGCAGTTCTTC
CASSPLASGDSYNEQFF
>NA|TRBV9|NA|TRBJ1-4
TGTGCCAGCAGCGATGGACCGGGAGAAAAACTGTTTTTT
CASSDGPGEKLFF
>NA|TRBV7-9|TRBD1|TRBJ2-3
TGTGCCAGCAGCATACGGACAGGGCCCACAGATACGCAGTATTTT
CASSIRTGPTDTQYF
>NA|TRBV6-9|NA|TRBJ2-3
TGTGCCAGCGAGGTTCCACAGGGTTGGCCAGATACGCAGTATTTT
CASEVPQGWPDTQYF
>NA|TRBV4-2|NA|TRBJ1-2
TGTGCCAGCAGCCAAGATCCGGGGGGCAGCTATGGCTACACCTTC
CASSQDPGGSYGYTF
>NA|TRBV4-2|NA|TRBJ2-1
TGTGCCAGCAGCCGCCAACAGGTTAGCTCCTACAATGAGCAGTTCTTC
CASSRQQVSSYNEQFF
>NA|TRBV28|NA|TRBJ1-2
TGTGCCAGCAGTTTACTGGGGGGGAGGGGCTACACCTTC
CASSLLGGRGYTF
>NA|TRBV5-1|NA|TRBJ1-4
TGCGCCAGCAGCTCCTCCGGGATACTTAATGAAAAACTGTTTTTT
CASSSSGILNEKLFF
>few|TRBV4-1|TRBD1|TRBJ2-6
TGCGCCAGCAGCCCTCGTTCGGGACAGGGTACAGCTGGGGCCAACGTCCTGACTTTC
CASSPRSGQGTAGANVLTF
>NA|TRBV7-8|NA|TRBJ1-3
TGTGCCAGCAGCCTCAGACGGGGGTCCGGAAACACCATATATTTT
CASSLRRGSGNTIYF
>NA|TRBV6-1|NA|TRBJ1-5
TGTGCCAGCAGTGTCAGGGGAAATCAGCCCCAGCATTTT
CASSVRGNQPQHF
>NA|TRBV6-5|NA|TRBJ1-1
TGTGCCAGCAGTTACGGGAACAGGGTGGGGAACACTGAAGCTTTCTTT
CASSYGNRVGNTEAFF
>NA|TRBV7-8|NA|TRBJ2-1
TGTGCCAGCAGCTTAGCGGGGGCAGGCGGCTACAATGAGCAGTTCTTC
CASSLAGAGGYNEQFF